The present T cell receptor beta chain was sequenced within a study of blood T cell repertoires in COVID-19. The CDR3 runs to 14 residues. With 3 bases removed from V and 5 bases from J, the gap between germline ends came to 13 bases. Germline values: CDR1 MNHEY, CDR2 SMNVEV (reference sequence). TCRdb keeps only in-frame clones here, not all; method: immunoSEQ multiplex PCR. The sample lists roughly 400,000 clones; 90% were seen once. The TCR was taken from a man aged 18 to 35 who had recovered from COVID-19. The J gene is TRBJ1-2, the V gene TRBV27; D ambiguous. Sequenced sample: PBMCs or T cells enriched from blood (not recorded which). The CDR3 DNA follows: TGTGCCAGCAGTTTCGCCAGGCCGGGATATGGCTACACCTTC. The encoded protein is CASSFARPGYGYTF.